The present entry profiles one T cell receptor (beta chain) with its context. This clonotype was counted ten times or more. Its binding antigen is unknown. No per-base quality is available; no much larger clone lies one base away. TCR cDNA was made using 5'RACE template switching, a step that added a universal primer site and unique molecular identifiers. cDNA synthesis was primed from both the TCR alpha and TCR beta constant segments. Library amplification involved two PCR steps, and the second step added sample barcodes and sequencing adapters. Sequencing of the libraries was done on either Illumina HiSeq 2500 (2x100 bp) or NovaSeq (2x150 bp). Per the authors' processing: MIGEC handled demultiplexing of reads and collapsing into UMI consensus sequences, while MiXCR performed V(D)J alignment. Clonotypes responding to the vaccine were identified with edgeR on replicate PBMC samples, with the criteria of FDR below 0.01 and a log2 fold change above 5 up to day 15. Each bulk clonotype was labeled CD4 or CD8 based on which sequenced repertoire, CD4 or CD8, contained the clonotype at higher abundance. TCRdb's own reprocessing of the public reads used fastp at Q25 and MiXCR and kept productive beta chains. Rows merge per CDR3 protein into single entries with the most common DNA and genes. The authors' filters were not applied to this entry. The sample table lists around 590,000 distinct CDR3 sequences, about 12% of them with a count of one. More than 12% of the sample goes to the ten largest clones.

The data originate from a study of T cells after yellow fever vaccination (dated by TCRdb to about 2019). Regarding the study in general: Libraries from fractions with low cell numbers were prepared with the SMART-Seq v4 Ultra Low Input RNA kit. To track T-cell clones before and after primary and booster YFV17D yellow fever vaccination, bulk TCR alpha and beta repertoires were sequenced longitudinally. The cohort comprised two healthy male donors, one aged 18 to 30 and one aged 30 to 40 years. Bulk PBMC replicates and cell subsets were isolated from blood drawn at multiple timepoints before and after both primary and secondary immunization. Broader findings and caveats from the paper: The study included only two donors, which limits how far the findings can be generalized. Because abundant contaminating clonotypes from the bulk population could be contained in FACS-sorted repertoires, computational filtering was required. Most clones expanded after primary vaccination were re-detected after the booster (around 96% of CD4 and approximately 85% of CD8), suggesting broad memory maintenance. A small fraction of clonotypes showed up in both the CD4 and CD8 compartments, probably as a result of convergent recombination. The secondary T-cell response was weaker than the primary response but faster, peaking on day 5 instead of day 15.

In the paper's terms, the treatment or condition label means: live attenuated yellow fever vaccine strain. At each blood-draw timepoint, two biological replicates of bulk PBMCs were obtained. PBMCs were isolated from peripheral blood using a standard Ficoll-Paque protocol. TriZol was used to extract RNA from bulk PBMCs, from CD4 and CD8 fractions, and from dextramer-positive and dextramer-negative fractions. Relative to germline, V is 6 bases shorter and J is 4 bases shorter, with 9 bases between their ends. CDR1 and CDR2, per the germline V gene, are SNHLY and FYNNEI. The CDR3 measures 12 amino acids from cysteine to phenylalanine. Only the CDR3 part of the read is kept: 36 bases, read in frame from the first base.

Recombination joined TRBV2 with TRBJ2-5; D gene: possibly TRBD2, on 6 matching bases. The origin of this receptor is a man in his thirties or forties who received the YFV17D yellow fever vaccine. This specimen was PBMCs, taken on the day of the yellow fever booster vaccination. The CDR3 amino acid sequence is: CASRPLAETQYF. The DNA sequence follows: TGTGCCAGCAGACCACTAGCAGAGACCCAGTACTTC.